Presented here are 2 T cell receptor beta chains from one specimen sequenced in a study of CD8 T cells in ankylosing spondylitis. MiXCR, applied by TCRdb to the 5' RACE reads, yields one record per CDR3 protein. Among 250,000 to 350,000 distinct CDR3 sequences listed, about 20% were seen once. Specimen: blood, either unsorted or a sorted T cell fraction (not recorded which). These receptors were taken from a male donor with ankylosing spondylitis or in good health (not recorded which).

This clonotype showed up just once. This chain links TRBV27 with TRBJ2-7, with D possibly being TRBD1 (6 bases). CDR1 and CDR2 from the germline V gene are MNHEY and SMNVEV (reference sequence). The CDR3 extends over 10 amino acids. The CDR3 coding sequence is TGTGCGAGCAGGGGCTACGAGCAGTACGTC. This sequence encodes CASRGYEQYV.

This clonotype was counted between two and nine times. The rearrangement links TRBV7-9 to TRBJ1-2; possible D gene TRBD1, 6 bases. Germline loops: CDR1 SEHNR, CDR2 FQNEAQ (reference sequence). The CDR3 runs to 16 residues. The V end lost 3 bases, the J end lost 1 base, and 15 bases lay between the germline ends. The CDR3 sequence: CASSFDRSTINYGYTF. DNA of the CDR3: TGTGCCAGCAGCTTCGACAGGTCGACAATTAACTATGGCTACACCTTC.